A single TCR beta chain is shown here with its context. The entry originates in a study of blood T cell repertoires in COVID-19. About the study: Acute and convalescent COVID-19 samples came from the United States, Italy and Spain.

Germline V gives CDR1 SGHTA, CDR2 FQGNSA. Trimming removed 7 bases from V and 5 bases from J; junction bases left unmatched: 16. This CDR3 has 17 amino acids. Authors' methods: Quantification of nucleated cells was approximated via reference gene primer amplification. Assay used: immunoSEQ multiplex PCR; TCRdb lists only in-frame clones, some missing. D and trimming come from the DNA, and the V and J calls and clone size come from that table. Of about 190,000 clones in the sample, around nine tenths were seen once. The TCR sequence derives from a woman in her 40s who had recovered from COVID-19. Input material: peripheral blood. The chain has TRBV7-2 and TRBJ2-5, with 10 bases identical to TRBD1. The CDR3 coding sequence is TGTGCCAGCACCCCTTCAGACAGGGGGCTGAGGGGGGAGACCCAGTACTTC. This gives the protein CASTPSDRGLRGETQYF.